This T cell receptor beta chain appears in the sequencing data of a study of blood T cell repertoires in COVID-19. Study-level background: COVID-19 samples, acute and convalescent, were from the United States, Italy and Spain. Nucleic acid was either cDNA or gDNA, and it came from T cells, B-cell-depleted T cells, or PBMCs.

V lost 4 bases and J lost 1, with 4 bases in between. This CDR3 spans 12 amino acids. Germline V gives CDR1 SEHNR, CDR2 FQNEAQ (reference sequence). In the authors' workflow: Counts of nucleated cells, estimated from reference gene primer amplification, were obtained. Libraries were prepared by immunoSEQ multiplex PCR; TCRdb keeps only in-frame clonotypes and omits some of them. D and trimming come from the DNA, and the V and J calls and clone size come from that table. Found here are approximately 120,000 clones, 65% to 90% of them singletons; the top ten hold 6.5% to 10%. The receptor's source is a woman at least 80 years old with active or convalescent COVID-19. This sequence joins TRBV7-9 and TRBJ1-1; D unclear. The sample consisted of peripheral blood. CDR3 bases: TGTGCCAGCAGCTCGTGGAACACTGAAGCTTTCTTT. Amino acids: CASSSWNTEAFF.